This is a list of T cell receptor beta chains from one sample in a study of blood T cell repertoires in COVID-19. Here immunoSEQ multiplex PCR was the method, and the copy in TCRdb shows in-frame clones only, minus some. The sample holds more than 25,000 clones, around nine tenths seen once. Sequencing used peripheral blood. These receptors came from a man between 70 and 80 years old with acute or convalescent COVID-19. CDR3s include the opening cysteine and the closing phenylalanine or tryptophan. Fields, in order: V gene, CDR3 length, J gene, CDR3 protein.

TRBV5-6	12	TRBJ1-2	CASSLGGYGYTF
TRBV6-5	14	TRBJ1-1	CASIDPTGTVEAFF
TRBV7-8	16	TRBJ1-4	CASSPQSGEGYEKLFF
TRBV11-3	13	TRBJ1-6	CASSSGAESPLHF
TRBV18	15	TRBJ2-3	CASSPGQPPTDTQYF
TRBV9	15	TRBJ1-4	CASSGTGTGLEKLFF
TRBV9	14	TRBJ2-1	CASTLRGQGDEQFF
TRBV9	15	TRBJ2-7	CASSVSGGGGYEQYF
TRBV3-1/TRBV3-2	14	TRBJ2-7	CASSPGQGESEQYF
TRBV28	16	TRBJ1-6	CASSLFRTEDNSPLHF
TRBV5-4	15	TRBJ1-3	CASSLAGVSGNTIYF
TRBV7-9	16	TRBJ2-3	CASSLGGAGGADTQYF
TRBV6-2/TRBV6-3	19	TRBJ2-3	CASSYPGSGRAKATDTQYF
TRBV5-8	16	TRBJ2-6	CASSLGGGSGANVLTF
TRBV7-3	17	TRBJ2-1	CASSLMARTSGYNEQFF